The 20 T cell receptor beta chains below were found in one sample sequenced in a study of cytomegalovirus exposure and HLA in healthy donors. The PCR was carried out with 60 Vbeta primers and 13 Jbeta primers. The assay was immunoSEQ multiplex PCR, and TCRdb's table has in-frame clones only and misses some. The data hold more than 150,000 clones, with over 65% observed a single time. Input material: PBMCs. Receptors originate from a man between 18 and 35 years old in good health and CMV-seronegative.

This chain joins TRBV28 and TRBJ2-3; possibly TRBD1 for D (5 bases). Per the germline V gene, CDR1 is MDHEN and CDR2 is SYDVKM. The V end lost 9 bases, the J end lost 0 bases, and 13 bases lay between the germline ends. This CDR3 has 14 residues. CDR3 region: CASRGPPSTDTQYF. In DNA form, the CDR3 reads TGTGCCAGTAGGGGCCCCCCTAGCACAGATACGCAGTATTTT.

V usage is TRBV15 and J usage is TRBJ1-2; D is perhaps TRBD1 (6 bases). Trimming stripped 4 bases from V and 1 base from J, with 13 bases between. Germline V CDR1 and CDR2: LNHNV, YYDKDF (reference sequence). CDR3 length: 15 residues. CDR3 amino acids: CATSKNRDVNYGYTF. The CDR3 DNA sequence: TGTGCCACCAGCAAAAACAGGGACGTTAACTATGGCTACACCTTC.

This chain uses TRBV6-6 with TRBJ1-1, with TRBD1 as a possible D gene (5 bases). The germline CDR1 and CDR2 sequences are MNHNY and SVGAGI (reference sequence). This CDR3 region has 14 residues. The V and J ends lost 5 bases and 2 bases respectively, with 12 bases between them. CDR3 bases: TGTGCCAGCAGTCAAATCGACAGCAACACTGAAGCTTTCTTT. Translating it yields CASSQIDSNTEAFF.

V is TRBV6-1 and J is TRBJ2-3; 7 bases are a match to TRBD1. This CDR3 has 16 residues. Unmatched junction bases numbered 9, after V lost 2 bases and J lost 4 bases. Germline CDR1 and CDR2: MNHNS and SASEGT. CDR3 residues: CASSERLVRGPDTQYF. The CDR3 nucleotides read TGTGCCAGCAGTGAAAGGTTGGTGAGGGGGCCAGATACGCAGTATTTT.

This clone is a singleton in its sample. V and J are TRBV9 and TRBJ2-7, with D possibly being TRBD1 (7 bases). V was trimmed by 4 bases and J by 1 base, leaving 9 bases between them. CDR1 and CDR2 (germline): SGDLS, YYNGEE. This CDR3 is 13 amino acids long. CDR3 in DNA: TGTGCCAGCAGCCAGGGGGGATCCTACGAGCAGTACTTC. Translation: CASSQGGSYEQYF.

The gene calls are TRBV7-9 and TRBJ2-7; a weak D match, TRBD1 (7 bases). V shed 4 bases and J shed 6 bases, with 19 bases lying between them. The length of the CDR3 is 15 residues. Germline V gene data show CDR1 as SEHNR and CDR2 as FQNEAQ (reference sequence). The CDR3 region has the DNA TGTGCCAGCAGCTCCTCCCGGCAGGGGGGACTCGAGCAGTACTTC. Protein product: CASSSSRQGGLEQYF.

The J gene is TRBJ1-4, the V gene TRBV10-2; no reliable D call. Trimming left V 8 bases short and J 7 bases short, with 20 bases between. This CDR3 spans 15 amino acids. CDR1 WSHSY and CDR2 SAAADI come from the germline V gene. The DNA for the CDR3 is TGCGCCAGCGACCCCACCGGGAGGGTTGGTGAAAAACTGTTTTTT. This gives the protein CASDPTGRVGEKLFF.

The chain uses TRBV5-1 and TRBJ1-2; possible D gene TRBD1, 5 bases. V lost 5 bases and J 2 bases, leaving 7 bases between the germline ends. CDR1 is SGHRS, CDR2 YFSETQ, per germline. The CDR3 is 12 residues long. As DNA, the CDR3 is TGCGCCAGCAGTGGGGGGAACTATGGCTACACCTTC. Its protein product is CASSGGNYGYTF. The entire variable domain, with the rest obtained from reference TRBV5-1 and TRBJ1-2, is as follows: KAGVTQTPRYLIKTRGQQVTLSCSPISGHRSVSWYQQTPGQGLQFLFEYFSETQRNKGNFPGRFSGRQFSNSRSEMNVSTLELGDSALYLCASSGGNYGYTFGSGTRLTVV.

The rearrangement joins TRBV9 to TRBJ1-2, with TRBD1 as a possible D gene (5 bases). CDR1 and CDR2 (germline): SGDLS, YYNGEE. The V gene lost 0 bases and the J gene lost 4 bases, with 10 bases spanning the gap. The CDR3 runs 14 residues. The CDR3 loop is CASSVGGGTYGYTF. The DNA for the CDR3 is TGTGCCAGCAGCGTAGGGGGGGGAACCTATGGCTACACCTTC.

This chain links TRBV5-4 with TRBJ1-5; 8 bases match TRBD1. CDR1 SGHNT and CDR2 YYREEE come from the germline V gene (reference sequence). The CDR3 extends over 17 amino acids. V lost 0 bases and J lost 8; bases outside the gene matches: 13. As DNA, the CDR3 is TGTGCCAGCAGCTTGGCGATGACAGGGGTTTGGAGGGAGCCCCAGCATTTT. Its translation is CASSLAMTGVWREPQHF.

V usage is TRBV9 and J usage is TRBJ2-1, with D possibly TRBD2 on 6 matching bases. Germline V gene lookup returns CDR1 SGDLS and CDR2 YYNGEE. The V end lost 0 bases, the J end lost 6 bases, and 10 bases lay between the germline ends. This CDR3 comprises 14 residues. Here the CDR3 reads CASSVDDGSNEQFF. The CDR3 DNA sequence: TGTGCCAGCAGCGTAGATGACGGGAGCAATGAGCAGTTCTTC.

The chain couples TRBV6-5 to TRBJ1-1, with a possible D match to TRBD1 (6 bases). The CDR3 totals 13 residues. CDR1 is MNHEY, CDR2 SVGAGI, per germline. V was shortened by 2 bases and J by 8 bases, with 12 bases between the two germline ends. The chain's CDR3 is CASSYGVGTEAFF. The CDR3 bases are TGTGCCAGCAGTTACGGGGTCGGGACAGAAGCTTTCTTT.

Written as DNA, the CDR3 is TGTGCCAGCAGCTTGACAGGGACCACTGAAGCTTTCTTT. It encodes CASSLTGTTEAFF. The chain is built from TRBV7-3 and TRBJ1-1; 7 bases agree with TRBD1. Germline lookup yields CDR1 SGHTA and CDR2 FQGTGA. V was clipped by 3 bases and J by 4 bases; unmatched bases: 2. This CDR3 is 13 amino acids long.

The rearrangement joins TRBV21-1 to TRBJ1-4; TRBD1, the table's D call, lacks a check against the DNA. TRBV21-1 is a pseudogene locus. CDR3 length equals 19 residues. CDR3 loop: CASSKAVTGRGLNNEKLFF. DNA of the CDR3: TGTGCCAGCAGCAAAGCCGTTACAGGGAGAGGTTTAAATAATGAAAAACTGTTTTTT.

V usage is TRBV19 and J usage is TRBJ2-1; TRBD2 aligns across 11 bases. V was clipped by 5 bases and J by 6 bases; unmatched bases: 6. CDR3 length equals 15 residues. Germline CDR1 reads LNHDA; CDR2 reads SQIVND (reference sequence). CDR3 sequence (DNA): TGTGCCAGTAGTCGTTCCCTAGCGGGGGGCAATGAGCAGTTCTTC. This translates into CASSRSLAGGNEQFF.

The chain couples TRBV9 to TRBJ2-3; weak D call: TRBD1 (5 bases). Per germline, CDR1 SGDLS and CDR2 YYNGEE. The CDR3 length is 13 residues. V gave up 4 bases and J gave up 1 base, with 7 bases separating them. CDR3: CASSKGGTDTQYF. In nucleotides, the CDR3 is TGTGCCAGCAGCAAAGGGGGCACAGATACGCAGTATTTT.

V gene TRBV7-9 combines with J gene TRBJ1-3; weak D call: TRBD1 (6 bases). The CDR3 length is 14 residues. Germline CDR1 and CDR2: SEHNR and FQNEAQ (reference sequence). V was pared by 5 bases and J by 4 bases, with 12 bases between. In nucleotides, the CDR3 is TGTGCCAGCAGCCCGCCCGGACAGGGAAACACCATATATTTT. It is translated as CASSPPGQGNTIYF.

This chain joins TRBV5-4 and TRBJ2-7; 8 positions match TRBD1. The CDR3 consists of 16 residues. Germline V lookup: CDR1 SGHNT, CDR2 YYREEE (reference sequence). Trimming cost V 4 bases and J 3 bases; bases outside gene matches: 12. The CDR3 loop is CASSGGPDRVLYEQYF. In DNA, the CDR3 is TGTGCCAGCAGCGGGGGTCCGGACAGGGTCCTCTACGAGCAGTACTTC. The full variable domain, rest sourced from reference TRBV5-4 and TRBJ2-7, is ETGVTQSPTHLIKTRGQQVTLRCSSQSGHNTVSWYQQALGQGPQFIFQYYREEENGRGNFPPRFSGLQFPNYSSELNVNALELDDSALYLCASSGGPDRVLYEQYFGPGTRLTVT.

This sequence joins TRBV5-1 and TRBJ1-1; D call uncertain. The CDR3 sequence is 15 residues long. CDR1 and CDR2 from the germline V gene are SGHRS and YFSETQ. The V gene lost 3 bases and the J gene lost 0 bases, with 12 bases spanning the gap. The CDR3 loop reads CASSWREGMNTEAFF. In DNA, the CDR3 is TGCGCCAGCAGCTGGAGGGAGGGTATGAACACTGAAGCTTTCTTT. Variable domain in full (rest from reference TRBV5-1 and TRBJ1-1): KAGVTQTPRYLIKTRGQQVTLSCSPISGHRSVSWYQQTPGQGLQFLFEYFSETQRNKGNFPGRFSGRQFSNSRSEMNVSTLELGDSALYLCASSWREGMNTEAFFGQGTRLTVV.

The chain is built from TRBV18 and TRBJ1-2, with 7 bases matching TRBD1. The CDR3 loop spans 14 amino acids. V lost 3 bases and J lost 5; bases outside the gene matches: 6. The germline gives CDR1 KGHSH, CDR2 LQKENI. The CDR3 sequence: CASSPRQGPYGYTF. CDR3 coding DNA: TGTGCCAGCTCACCTAGACAGGGACCTTATGGCTACACCTTC.